This T cell receptor (beta chain) was recovered during a study of glioma-infiltrating T cells. This clonotype was recorded only once. The iRepertoire nested amplicon-rescue multiplex PCR amplified TCR alpha and beta CDR3s from RNA. Tissue mRNA or PBMC total RNA, roughly 90-450 ng, went into one-step reverse transcription and amplification. MiXCR, run by TCRdb on the multiplex PCR reads, gives a single entry per CDR3 protein. In the table there are over 100,000 distinct CDR3 sequences, 20% to 25% of which are singletons. CDR3 length equals 15 residues. The germline V gene has CDR1 SGHAT and CDR2 FQNNGV. V lost 5 bases to trimming and J lost 3 bases; unmatched junction nucleotides: 8.

The chain carries TRBV11-2 and TRBJ2-3; 7 nucleotides agree with TRBD1. The TCR sequence derives from a human donor with low-grade glioma or glioblastoma, undergoing nonglioma brain surgery, or in good health (not recorded which). Material for sequencing was glioma tissue, nonneoplastic brain tissue, or PBMCs (not recorded which). The CDR3 nucleotides are TGTGCCAGCAGCCTACGGGACAGAGGAACAGATACGCAGTATTTT. This encodes CASSLRDRGTDTQYF.